This T cell receptor (beta chain) was sequenced in a study of early T cells in non-severe SARS-CoV-2 infection. Each single cDNA molecule received a unique molecular identifier. TCRdb re-called the 5' RACE reads through MiXCR, storing one row per CDR3 protein. Of about 64,000 distinct CDR3 sequences listed, roughly a fifth are singletons. In this sample, this clonotype turned up a few times. Trimming shortened V by 2 bases and J by 5 bases, and 15 bases separated the two germline ends. The CDR3 loop spans 15 amino acids. Germline V gene lookup returns CDR1 SGHTS and CDR2 YDEGEE. The sequencing here drew on whole blood, taken at baseline. The rearrangement links TRBV5-8 to TRBJ2-3, with D possibly being TRBD2 (6 bases). The TCR originated in an adult who was a healthcare worker with PCR-confirmed SARS-CoV-2 infection or an uninfected control (not recorded which). In nucleotides, the CDR3 is TGTGCCAGCAGCTTAACGTGGACCGGGGGAGATACGCAGTATTTT. As protein: CASSLTWTGGDTQYF.